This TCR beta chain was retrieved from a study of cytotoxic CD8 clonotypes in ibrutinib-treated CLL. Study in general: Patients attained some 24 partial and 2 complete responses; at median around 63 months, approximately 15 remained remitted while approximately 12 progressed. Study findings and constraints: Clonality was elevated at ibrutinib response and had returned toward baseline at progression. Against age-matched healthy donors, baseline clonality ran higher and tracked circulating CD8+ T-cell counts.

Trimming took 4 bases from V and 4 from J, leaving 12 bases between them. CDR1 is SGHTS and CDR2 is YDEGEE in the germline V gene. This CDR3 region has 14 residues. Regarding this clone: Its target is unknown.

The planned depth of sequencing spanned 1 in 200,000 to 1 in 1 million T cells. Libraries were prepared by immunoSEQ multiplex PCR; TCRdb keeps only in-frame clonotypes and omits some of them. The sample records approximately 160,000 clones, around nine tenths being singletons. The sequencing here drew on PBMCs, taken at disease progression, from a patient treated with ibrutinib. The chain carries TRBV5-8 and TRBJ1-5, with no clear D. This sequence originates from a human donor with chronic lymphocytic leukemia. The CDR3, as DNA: TGTGCCAGCAGCGCTCAGATGTCGAATCAGCCCCAGCATTTT. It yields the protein CASSAQMSNQPQHF.